What follows describes a single T cell receptor (beta chain). Its antigen is unidentified. This sample is part of a study of early T cells in non-severe SARS-CoV-2 infection. In the study overall: Chains were not paired, and sequencing was done on bulk RNA from unsorted whole blood.

CDR3 size: 16 residues. CDR1 and CDR2 from the germline V gene are SGHVS and FQNEAQ. The J segment lost 3 bases and the V segment lost 2 bases, leaving 8 bases of the junction unmatched. Unique molecular identifiers were affixed to single, distinct cDNA molecules. Using its own MiXCR run on the 5' RACE reads, TCRdb lists one record per CDR3 protein. The sample includes 50,000 to 60,000 distinct CDR3 sequences, about 6.4% seen only once; the top ten take 5.5% to 7.5%. Findings of the study overall: Private and CD4 specificities were missed by VDJdb matching, skewed to anti-spike CD8.

The source material was whole blood, sampled at baseline. The clonotype comes from an adult who was a healthcare worker with PCR-confirmed SARS-CoV-2 infection or an uninfected control (not recorded which). The V call is TRBV7-8, the J call TRBJ2-7; 9 bases fit TRBD1. The CDR3 reads CASSLLLTGGNYEQYF. The CDR3 DNA is TGTGCCAGCAGCTTACTTCTGACAGGGGGGAACTACGAGCAGTACTTC.